This TCR beta chain originates from a study of control samples from healthy donors and cancer patients. V dropped 1 base and J dropped 3 bases, with 7 bases sitting between them. Germline assignment: CDR1 SGHVS and CDR2 FQNEAQ. The length of the CDR3 is 13 residues. In this sample, this clone turned up a few times. Clones were read by immunoSEQ multiplex PCR, and TCRdb kept only the in-frame ones, dropping some. The sample has about 80,000 clones, just under 90% seen once; the top ten hold less than 6%. The TCR sequence derives from a man aged 50-59 years in good health. Sequenced material: blood. The chain couples TRBV7-8 to TRBJ2-7; D gene ambiguous. In DNA, the CDR3 is TGTGCCAGCAGCTTAGGACGGAGCTACGAGCAGTACTTC. It is translated as CASSLGRSYEQYF.